Listed below are T cell receptor beta chains from one sample, sequenced in a study of shared clonotypes between healthy human individuals. TCRdb's table, derived via immunoSEQ multiplex PCR, lists solely in-frame clones and lacks some. Among about 600,000 clones listed, roughly four fifths were seen once. Sequencing was carried out using PBMCs. These receptors were taken from a woman in her thirties or forties in good health. Some clones in this sample may be carry-over from other donors' samples. Both conserved end residues are part of each CDR3. Rows give clone size only sometimes, using once, few, many, or a class for an expanded clone.

V gene	clone size	J gene	CDR3 protein
TRBV7-9	few	TRBJ1-6	CASSLGSGDNSPLHF
TRBV2	-	TRBJ2-7	CASSPRGRAYEQYF
TRBV19	-	TRBJ2-1	CASSIDRVGGPGNEQFF
TRBV25-1	-	TRBJ1-1	CASSFGGGYSEAFF
TRBV15	-	TRBJ2-7	CATSRDRNWGARPHRYEQYF
TRBV7-8	-	TRBJ2-2	CASSLPGRITGELFF
TRBV19	-	TRBJ1-5	CASSPDWSGQPQHF
TRBV7-2	-	TRBJ2-3	CASSSQIRTDTQYF
TRBV2	-	TRBJ1-3	CASSEARAGAKKGNTIYF
TRBV28	-	TRBJ2-3	CASSSGGDMADTQYF
TRBV6-1	-	TRBJ2-7	CASALSDLYEQYF
TRBV18	-	TRBJ2-6	CASSIVNSGANVLTF
TRBV9	-	TRBJ2-7	CASSPTVGSYEQYF
TRBV30	-	TRBJ1-3	CAWSVQGGNTIYF
TRBV7-9	-	TRBJ2-7	CASSPGTSGRALGPYEQYF